The 22 T cell receptor beta chains presented below share a single source sample, sequenced in a study of cytomegalovirus exposure and HLA in healthy donors. PCR used 60 Vbeta primers and 13 Jbeta primers. Measured with immunoSEQ multiplex PCR; TCRdb has only the in-frame clones, and not every one. This sample has more than 60,000 clones, with about 79% found just once. The sample taken for sequencing was PBMCs. All receptors come from a man aged 65 to 85 in good health and CMV-seropositive.

The rearrangement links TRBV7-9 to TRBJ1-5, with D unresolved. Trimming removed 3 bases from V and 6 bases from J, with 12 bases in between. This CDR3 has 14 amino acids. Per the germline V gene, CDR1 is SEHNR and CDR2 is FQNEAQ (reference sequence). CDR3 coding DNA: TGTGCCAGCAGCTTTTCACAAGCAGGTCAGCCCCAGCATTTT. Translated, it gives CASSFSQAGQPQHF.

The sample holds one count of this clone. The V and J genes are TRBV28 and TRBJ2-7, with TRBD1 identical over 7 bases. Germline V gene lookup returns CDR1 MDHEN and CDR2 SYDVKM. CDR3 length: 12 amino acids. J gave up 4 bases and V 5 bases, and 2 bases lay outside the gene matches. CDR3 bases: TGTGCCAGCAGTGACAGGGAGTACGAGCAGTACTTC. Residues: CASSDREYEQYF. The whole variable domain, filled in from reference TRBV28 and TRBJ2-7, reads DVKVTQSSRYLVKRTGEKVFLECVQDMDHENMFWYRQDPGLGLRLIYFSYDVKMKEKGDIPEGYSVSREKKERFSLILESASTNQTSMYLCASSDREYEQYFGPGTRLTVT.

The chain recombines TRBV7-2 with TRBJ2-5; D might be TRBD2 (6 bases). The V and J ends lost 5 bases and 2 bases respectively, with 12 bases between them. CDR3 length: 14 amino acids. Looked up from germline, CDR1 is SGHTA and CDR2 is FQGNSA. DNA of the CDR3: TGTGCCAGCAGCCCTCGCGGGGTACAAGAGACCCAGTACTTC. This translates into CASSPRGVQETQYF.

This clone is medium-sized. The chain has TRBV27 and TRBJ2-1, with a tentative D call TRBD1 (6 bases). This CDR3 has 15 residues. V was cut by 6 bases and J by 3 bases, with 15 bases left in between. The germline gives CDR1 MNHEY, CDR2 SMNVEV (reference sequence). CDR3 in DNA: TGTGCCAGCAGAACCTTAGGGACAAACTACAATGAGCAGTTCTTC. Translating gives CASRTLGTNYNEQFF.

This clone has just a few counts. The rearrangement uses TRBV15 and TRBJ2-7; 7 bases map to TRBD1. The germline V gene has CDR1 LNHNV and CDR2 YYDKDF (reference sequence). The trim removed 2 bases at V and 3 bases at J, leaving 4 bases unmatched. The length of the CDR3 is 14 residues. The CDR3 protein is CATSRTWDSYEQYF. The CDR3 DNA follows: TGTGCCACCAGCAGAACATGGGACAGCTACGAGCAGTACTTC.

CDR3 DNA sequence: TGTGCCAGCAGCTTGGAGACAGGGATGCGGACAGATACGCAGTATTTT. Amino acid sequence: CASSLETGMRTDTQYF. The chain recombines TRBV7-8 with TRBJ2-3, with TRBD1 matching over 7 bases. CDR3 length: 16 residues. With 3 bases clipped from V and 3 bases from J, the junction kept 9 bases outside the gene matches. Germline assignment: CDR1 SGHVS and CDR2 FQNEAQ. Full variable domain (missing parts from reference TRBV7-8 and TRBJ2-3): GAGVSQSPRYKVAKRGQDVALRCDPISGHVSLFWYQQALGQGPEFLTYFQNEAQLDKSGLPSDRFFAERPEGSVSTLKIQRTQQEDSAVYLCASSLETGMRTDTQYFGPGTRLTVL.

The chain combines TRBV11-3 with TRBJ2-1; 7 bases match TRBD1. Germline lookup yields CDR1 SGHNT and CDR2 YENEEA. This CDR3 comprises 14 residues. V trimming: 5 bases; J trimming: 3 bases; junction bases outside the gene matches: 4. CDR3 sequence (DNA): TGTGCCAGCAGCCTGGGACAGAACTACAATGAGCAGTTCTTC. Protein product: CASSLGQNYNEQFF.

This rearrangement joins TRBV7-2 to TRBJ1-4; 7 bases align to TRBD1. V dropped 3 bases and J dropped 4; count of bases not matched to a gene: 2. Per germline, CDR1 SGHTA and CDR2 FQGNSA. This CDR3 is 14 amino acids long. The CDR3 DNA reads TGTGCCAGCAGCTTCGGACAGGATAATGAAAAACTGTTTTTT. Its translation: CASSFGQDNEKLFF.

The rearrangement links TRBV6-5 to TRBJ2-7, with a tentative D call TRBD1 (6 bases). The CDR3 totals 11 residues. CDR1 is MNHEY and CDR2 is SVGAGI in the germline V gene. V was pared by 5 bases and J by 7 bases, with 9 bases between. CDR3 protein: CASSVGTEQYF. Written as DNA, the CDR3 is TGTGCCAGCAGTGTCGGGACAGAGCAGTACTTC.

The rearrangement links TRBV11-2 to TRBJ2-7, with 10 positions matching TRBD1. Germline V lookup: CDR1 SGHAT, CDR2 FQNNGV. V lost 6 bases and J lost 1; bases outside the gene matches: 6. The CDR3 has 15 residues. The DNA for the CDR3 is TGTGCCAGCAGAGCCGGGACAGGGGTTTCCTACGAGCAGTACTTC. It encodes CASRAGTGVSYEQYF.

This clone showed up just once. The chain uses TRBV6-6 and TRBJ2-5; tentative D call: TRBD1 (5 bases). The CDR3 totals 13 residues. Germline V gene lookup returns CDR1 MNHNY and CDR2 SVGAGI (reference sequence). The germline V and J ends were trimmed by 5 bases and 2 bases, with 9 bases remaining between them. This CDR3 is CASSNRLQETQYF. The CDR3 bases are TGTGCCAGCAGTAACAGGCTACAAGAGACCCAGTACTTC.

The CDR3 sequence is CASSEALPGQSSRTEAFF. CDR3 nucleotide sequence: TGTGCCAGCAGTGAAGCCCTTCCGGGACAGAGCTCAAGGACTGAAGCTTTCTTT. This chain joins TRBV2 and TRBJ1-1; 7 bases are a match to TRBD1. The CDR3 covers 18 residues. Germline V gene lookup returns CDR1 SNHLY and CDR2 FYNNEI. J was trimmed by 5 bases and V by 0 bases; bases with no gene match: 15.

The chain is built from TRBV5-4 and TRBJ1-1; 8 bases agree with TRBD1. CDR1 and CDR2 (germline): SGHNT, YYREEE (reference sequence). There are 16 residues in the CDR3. Unmatched junction bases numbered 7, after V lost 3 bases and J lost 0 bases. The CDR3 loop reads CASSWDRRLMNTEAFF. The CDR3 DNA follows: TGTGCCAGCAGCTGGGACAGGAGACTGATGAACACTGAAGCTTTCTTT.

The V and J genes are TRBV5-1 and TRBJ1-1; maybe TRBD1 (5 bases). CDR3 length equals 13 residues. Germline assignment: CDR1 SGHRS and CDR2 YFSETQ. Trimming took 3 bases from V and 6 from J, leaving 12 bases between them. This CDR3 is CASSSRTGAEAFF. The CDR3 DNA follows: TGCGCCAGCAGCTCCCGGACGGGGGCTGAAGCTTTCTTT.

This clone was detected a few times. This chain connects TRBV9 to TRBJ2-7; D is possibly TRBD1 (6 bases). V lost 4 bases to trimming and J lost 0 bases, with 23 bases between them. The CDR3 length is 18 residues. CDR1 is SGDLS and CDR2 is YYNGEE in the germline V gene. The CDR3 protein is CASSPPRGSGPSSYEQYF. The CDR3 region has the DNA TGTGCCAGCAGCCCACCAAGGGGGTCGGGGCCTAGCTCCTACGAGCAGTACTTC.

The chain joins TRBV10-3 to TRBJ1-4; 7 bases are shared with TRBD1. Germline lookup yields CDR1 ENHRY and CDR2 SYGVKD. V shed 4 bases, J shed 3 bases, and the junction held 5 bases outside the gene matches. This CDR3 region has 15 residues. CDR3 region: CAISVGQGANEKLFF. CDR3 in DNA: TGTGCCATCAGTGTAGGCCAGGGGGCTAATGAAAAACTGTTTTTT.

The J gene is TRBJ2-7, the V gene TRBV18, with 10 positions matching TRBD1. Germline CDR1 KGHSH, CDR2 LQKENI. The CDR3 consists of 14 residues. With 5 bases clipped from V and 6 bases from J, the junction kept 7 bases outside the gene matches. The CDR3 is CASSTGQGVPEQYF. DNA of the CDR3: TGTGCCAGCTCAACAGGACAGGGGGTACCCGAGCAGTACTTC.

This chain joins TRBV2 and TRBJ1-1; D may be TRBD1 (6 bases). The CDR3 is 14 residues long. With 2 bases removed from V and 6 bases from J, the gap between germline ends came to 13 bases. From germline, CDR1 is SNHLY and CDR2 FYNNEI. The CDR3 region is CASSERGEGAEAFF. The CDR3 DNA follows: TGTGCCAGCAGTGAACGAGGGGAGGGGGCTGAAGCTTTCTTT. The full variable domain, its missing parts supplied by reference TRBV2 and TRBJ1-1, is EPEVTQTPSHQVTQMGQEVILRCVPISNHLYFYWYRQILGQKVEFLVSFYNNEISEKSEIFDDQFSVERPDGSNFTLKIRSTKLEDSAMYFCASSERGEGAEAFFGQGTRLTVV.

J is TRBJ1-1 and V is TRBV7-6; TRBD1 is a possible D gene (6 bases). Germline V gives CDR1 SGHVS, CDR2 FNYEAQ. Trimming cost V 5 bases and J 6 bases, with 16 bases left between them. The CDR3 covers 14 residues. CDR3 nucleotides: TGTGCCAGCAGCCCCACGGGACACTCATCTGAAGCTTTCTTT. This sequence encodes CASSPTGHSSEAFF.

The V call is TRBV18, the J call TRBJ1-5, with 7 bases lining up with TRBD1. There are 14 residues in the CDR3. J was trimmed by 7 bases and V by 3 bases; bases with no gene match: 6. CDR1 is KGHSH, CDR2 LQKENI, per germline. CDR3 sequence reads: CASSPGTALQPQHF. The CDR3 DNA is TGTGCCAGCTCACCCGGGACAGCCCTCCAGCCCCAGCATTTT.

The chain joins TRBV18 to TRBJ2-7, with TRBD1 as a possible D gene (6 bases). Germline V gives CDR1 KGHSH, CDR2 LQKENI. The CDR3 is 13 amino acids. V was clipped by 2 bases and J by 2 bases, with 7 bases between them. The CDR3: CASSPTGTYEQYF. The DNA of the CDR3 is TGTGCCAGCTCACCAACAGGGACCTACGAGCAGTACTTC.

The chain employs TRBV27 and TRBJ2-1; 11 bases are shared with TRBD2. The V and J ends lost 4 bases and 6 bases, in that order; junction bases with no gene match: 2. The germline CDR1 and CDR2 sequences are MNHEY and SMNVEV (reference sequence). This CDR3 has 14 amino acids. This CDR3 reads CASSSGTSGNEQFF. CDR3 bases: TGTGCCAGCAGTTCAGGGACTAGCGGCAATGAGCAGTTCTTC.